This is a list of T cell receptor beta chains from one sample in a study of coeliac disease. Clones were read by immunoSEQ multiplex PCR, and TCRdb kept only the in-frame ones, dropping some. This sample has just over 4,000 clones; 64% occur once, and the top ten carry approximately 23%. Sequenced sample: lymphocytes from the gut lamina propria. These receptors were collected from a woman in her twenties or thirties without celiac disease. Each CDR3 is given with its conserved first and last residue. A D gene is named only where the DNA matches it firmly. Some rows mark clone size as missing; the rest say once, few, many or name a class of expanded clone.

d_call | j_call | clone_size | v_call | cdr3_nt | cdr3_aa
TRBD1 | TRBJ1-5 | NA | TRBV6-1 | TGTGCCAGCAGCTACGGGACAGGAGATGGGCAGCCCCAGCATTTT | CASSYGTGDGQPQHF
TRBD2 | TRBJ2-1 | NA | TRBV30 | TGTGCCTGGCAGCGGGGGGGCTCCAATGAGCAGTTCTTC | CAWQRGGSNEQFF
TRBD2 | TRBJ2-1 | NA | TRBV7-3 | TGTGCCAGCAGCCCCTCCCAGACTAGCGGGGGGGGTCGGAATGAGCAGTTCTTC | CASSPSQTSGGGRNEQFF
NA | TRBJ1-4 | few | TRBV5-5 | TGTGCCAGCAGCCGGGAAAATGGGAATGAAAAACTGTTTTTT | CASSRENGNEKLFF
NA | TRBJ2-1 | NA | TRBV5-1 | TGCGCCAGCAGTCGCGACGGCGGTCGTTCCTACAATGAGCAGTTCTTC | CASSRDGGRSYNEQFF
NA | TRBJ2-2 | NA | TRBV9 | TGTGCCAGCAGCGTAGGGCTAGACCACACCGGGGAGCTGTTTTTT | CASSVGLDHTGELFF
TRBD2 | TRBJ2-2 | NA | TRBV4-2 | TGTGCCAGCAGCCAAGGTGTGTGGGGCGGGCGGGGGACGAACACCGGGGAGCTGTTTTTT | CASSQGVWGGRGTNTGELFF
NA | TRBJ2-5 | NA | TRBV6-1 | TGTGCCAGCAGTGAATGGGCCTTTAAAGAGACCCAGTACTTC | CASSEWAFKETQYF
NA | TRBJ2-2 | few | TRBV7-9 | TGTGCCAGCAGCTTATCCCCGGGGGTGGCCGGGGAGCTGTTTTTT | CASSLSPGVAGELFF
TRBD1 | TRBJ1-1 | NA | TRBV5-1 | TGCGCCAGCCGACAGGGTACAACCATGAACACTGAAGCTTTCTTT | CASRQGTTMNTEAFF
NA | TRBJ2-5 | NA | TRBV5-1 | TGCGCCAGCAGCCTTTCTTGGCGGAATGGAGGGGAGACCCAGTACTTC | CASSLSWRNGGETQYF
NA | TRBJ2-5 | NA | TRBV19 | TGTGCCAGTAGGCAGGCGGGAGAGACCCAGTACTTC | CASRQAGETQYF
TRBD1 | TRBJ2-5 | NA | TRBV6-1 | TGTGCCAGCAGCACCGGGACAGGGGGCGGAGAGACCCAGTACTTC | CASSTGTGGGETQYF
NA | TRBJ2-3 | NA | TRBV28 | NA | CASSTLGLAGGRSTDTQYF
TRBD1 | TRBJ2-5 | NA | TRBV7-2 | TGTGCCAGCAGCCAAAGGACAGGGAAGGATTCAGAGACCCAGTACTTC | CASSQRTGKDSETQYF
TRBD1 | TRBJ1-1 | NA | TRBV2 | TGTGCCAGCAGCCGACAGGGGGCTTTAGGCACTGAAGCTTTCTTT | CASSRQGALGTEAFF
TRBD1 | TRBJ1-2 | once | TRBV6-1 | TGTGCCAGCAGTGAAGATCGGACAGGCGCCTATGGCTACACCTTC | CASSEDRTGAYGYTF
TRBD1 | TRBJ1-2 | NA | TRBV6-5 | TGTGCCAGCAGTTCGACAGGGGGCGGATCTACCTATGGCTACACCTTC | CASSSTGGGSTYGYTF
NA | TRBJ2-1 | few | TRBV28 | TGTGCCAGCAGTTTATGGCCGGGACACCTCCCCTACAATGAGCAGTTCTTC | CASSLWPGHLPYNEQFF
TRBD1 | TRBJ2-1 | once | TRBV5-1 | TGCGCCAGCAGCTTGGCCCCCGGGACAGGGGGGGGTGAGCAGTTCTTC | CASSLAPGTGGGEQFF
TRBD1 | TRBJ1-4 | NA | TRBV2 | TGTGCCAGCATCTCCGGGACAGGGCTGGAAAAACTGTTTTTT | CASISGTGLEKLFF
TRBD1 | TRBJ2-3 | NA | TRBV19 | TGTGCCAGTAGTGTGAGCGACAGGGACACAGATACGCAGTATTTT | CASSVSDRDTDTQYF
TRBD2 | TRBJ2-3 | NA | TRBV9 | TGTGCCAGCAGCTTCTCGCGAGCGGGGGCAGATACGCAGTATTTT | CASSFSRAGADTQYF
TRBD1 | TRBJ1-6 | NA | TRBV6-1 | TGTGCCAGCATGGGACAGGGGACCTATAATTCACCCCTCCACTTT | CASMGQGTYNSPLHF
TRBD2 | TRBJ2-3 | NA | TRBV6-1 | TGTGCCAGCAGTGAATTGGCGGGGGGACTCACAGATACGCAGTATTTT | CASSELAGGLTDTQYF
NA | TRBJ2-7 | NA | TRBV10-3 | TGTGCCATCAATGTGCAGGGCGGCTCCTACGAGCAGTACTTC | CAINVQGGSYEQYF
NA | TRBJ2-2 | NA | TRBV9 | TGTGCCAGCACCCGAGGCAATCCGAACACCGGGGAGCTGTTTTTT | CASTRGNPNTGELFF
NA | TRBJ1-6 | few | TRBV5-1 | TGCGCCAGCAGCTTGGGGACTCCTAATAATTCACCCCTCCACTTT | CASSLGTPNNSPLHF
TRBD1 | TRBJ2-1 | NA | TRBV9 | TGTGCCAGCAGCGTCGCCGGACAGGTCGCCCCCTACAATGAGCAGTTCTTC | CASSVAGQVAPYNEQFF
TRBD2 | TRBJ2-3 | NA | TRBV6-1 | TGTGCCAGCAGTGCTTTAGCGGGGGGCCTCACAGATACGCAGTATTTT | CASSALAGGLTDTQYF
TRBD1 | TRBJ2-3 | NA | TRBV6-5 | TGTGCCAGCAGGGGACAGGGGCGAGACACAGATACGCAGTATTTT | CASRGQGRDTDTQYF
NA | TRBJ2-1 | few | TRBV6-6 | TGTGCCAGCAGTTACAACACGTTCTACAATGAGCAGTTCTTC | CASSYNTFYNEQFF
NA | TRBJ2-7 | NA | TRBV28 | TGTGCCAGTCCCCTCGGTTCTGAGCAGTACTTC | CASPLGSEQYF
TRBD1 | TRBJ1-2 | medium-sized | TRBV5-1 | TGCGCCAGCAGCTTGGCTGGACAGGGTACCGGCTATGGCTACACCTTC | CASSLAGQGTGYGYTF
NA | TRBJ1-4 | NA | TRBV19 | TGTGCCAGTAGTACGCGGGCCTGGAATGAAAAACTGTTTTTT | CASSTRAWNEKLFF
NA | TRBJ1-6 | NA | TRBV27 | TGTGCCAGCATCCGAAAGGGGGGGACCTCCTATAATTCACCCCTCCACTTT | CASIRKGGTSYNSPLHF
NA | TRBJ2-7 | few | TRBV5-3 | TGTGCCAGAAGCTTGGCAGGAAGGGGGCAGTACTTC | CARSLAGRGQYF
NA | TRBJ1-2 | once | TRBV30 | TGTGCCTGGAGTGTATTAGCGGGGGTGGACGGCTACACCTTC | CAWSVLAGVDGYTF
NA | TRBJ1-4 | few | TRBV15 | TGTGCCACCAGCAGAGCATCAGGAAATGAAAAACTGTTTTTT | CATSRASGNEKLFF
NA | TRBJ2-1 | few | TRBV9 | TGTGCCAGCAGCGTAGGACTCGACGGGGGCAATGAGCAGTTCTTC | CASSVGLDGGNEQFF
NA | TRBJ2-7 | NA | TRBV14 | TGTGCCAGCAGCCACAGGGGTTACGAGCAGTACTTC | CASSHRGYEQYF
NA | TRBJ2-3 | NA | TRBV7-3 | TGTGCCAGCAGCCCCGGAGAGAGCACAGATACGCAGTATTTT | CASSPGESTDTQYF
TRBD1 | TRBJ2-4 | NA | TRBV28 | TGTGCCAGCAGTTTAAACAGGGGCGGTGACATTCAGTACTTC | CASSLNRGGDIQYF
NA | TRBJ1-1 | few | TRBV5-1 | TGCGCCAGCAGCTTTTGGGGGGGGACTGAAGCTTTCTTT | CASSFWGGTEAFF
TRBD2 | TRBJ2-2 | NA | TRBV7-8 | TGTGCCAGCAGCTTAAGGGGCTCTAGCGGAAATACCGGGGAGCTGTTTTTT | CASSLRGSSGNTGELFF
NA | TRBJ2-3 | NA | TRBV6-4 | TGTGCCAGCAGTGACTCCCCCCGAGATACGCAGTATTTT | CASSDSPRDTQYF
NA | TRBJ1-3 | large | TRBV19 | TGTGCCAGCCAGAATCCAGGGTATTCTGGAAACACCATATATTTT | CASQNPGYSGNTIYF
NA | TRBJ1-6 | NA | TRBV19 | TGTGCCAGTATCGGGAGCTCCTATAATTCCCCCCTCCACTTT | CASIGSSYNSPLHF
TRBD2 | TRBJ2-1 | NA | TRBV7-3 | TGTGCCAGCAGAACTAGCGGGGGGGACTACAATGAGCAGTTCTTC | CASRTSGGDYNEQFF
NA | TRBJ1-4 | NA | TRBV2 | TGTGCCAGCAGTCAGCCGGGTCCGCCGGAAAAACTGTTTTTT | CASSQPGPPEKLFF